The 29 T cell receptor beta chains given below trace back to one sample, sequenced in a study of PD-L1 blockade in urothelial cancer. As for time point: pretreatment peripheral blood. The protocol was immunoSEQ multiplex PCR, while the TCRdb copy is restricted to in-frame clones and leaves out a portion. The sample yields about 55,000 clones, more than 75% seen once. This material consisted of PBMCs, taken around atezolizumab (anti-PD-L1) treatment. These receptor sequences come from a man aged 50 to 60 with urothelial cancer.

This clone was recorded only once. The gene calls are TRBV10-1 and TRBJ2-5, with D possibly TRBD2 on 5 matching bases. CDR1 and CDR2 (germline): WNHNN, SYGVQD (reference sequence). This CDR3 is 18 amino acids long. V was trimmed by 3 bases and J by 1 base, leaving 21 bases between them. CDR3 bases: TGCGCCAGCAGTGAAGGTCGGGCCGCGGTCGGAGGCCAAGAGACCCAGTACTTC. Translating gives CASSEGRAAVGGQETQYF.

The CDR3 reads CASSLQPEETQYF. The CDR3 nucleotides are TGTGCCAGCAGCTTACAACCTGAGGAGACCCAGTACTTC. This sequence joins TRBV7-9 and TRBJ2-5; D remains ambiguous. CDR1 SEHNR and CDR2 FQNEAQ come from the germline V gene (reference sequence). The CDR3 runs 13 residues. V lost 2 bases, J lost 5 bases, and 9 bases lay in between.

The chain has TRBV12-5 and TRBJ2-7; TRBD2 matches 13 bases. Looked up from germline, CDR1 is LGHNT and CDR2 is FRNRAP. The CDR3 sequence is 14 residues long. The V and J ends lost 9 bases and 5 bases, in that order; junction bases with no gene match: 7. DNA of the CDR3: TGTGCTAGCGGACTAGCGGGAGTTTGGCACGAGCAGTACTTC. Residues: CASGLAGVWHEQYF.

The CDR3: CASSQAGGTTDTQYF. The CDR3 region has the DNA TGTGCCAGCAGCCAAGCGGGAGGTACCACAGATACGCAGTATTTT. The rearrangement uses TRBV6-5 and TRBJ2-3, with 9 positions matching TRBD2. The ends lost 6 bases at V and 2 bases at J; junction bases unmatched: 6. Germline CDR1 reads MNHEY; CDR2 reads SVGAGI. The CDR3 length is 15 residues.

The chain employs TRBV30 and TRBJ1-4; no definite D call. The CDR3 loop spans 14 amino acids. Germline CDR1 GTSNPN, CDR2 SVGIG (reference sequence). Trimming left V 2 bases short and J 0 bases short, with 7 bases between. CDR3 residues: CAWSRRSTNEKLFF. CDR3 coding DNA: TGTGCCTGGAGTCGTAGATCAACTAATGAAAAACTGTTTTTT.

This chain joins TRBV7-9 and TRBJ1-4, with 10 bases fitting TRBD1. CDR3 length equals 13 residues. From germline, CDR1 is SEHNR and CDR2 FQNEAQ (reference sequence). With V trimmed by 8 bases and J by 7 bases, 4 bases remained unmatched. Here the CDR3 DNA reads TGTGCCAGCCAGGACAGGGGGGGTGAAAAACTGTTTTTT. Its translation: CASQDRGGEKLFF. Looking up the rest from reference TRBV7-9 and TRBJ1-4 gives the full variable domain: DTGVSQNPRHKITKRGQNVTFRCDPISEHNRLYWYRQTLGQGPEFLTYFQNEAQLEKSRLLSDRFSAERPKGSFSTLEIQRTEQGDSAMYLCASQDRGGEKLFFGSGTQLSVL.

This clone was seen a single time. The DNA of the CDR3 is TGTGCCAGCAGTGAAAGGGCTAGCGGGACGTTCACAGATACGCAGTATTTT. It codes for CASSERASGTFTDTQYF. The chain uses TRBV2 and TRBJ2-3; 9 bases line up with TRBD2. CDR3 length: 17 residues. Germline values: CDR1 SNHLY, CDR2 FYNNEI. With V trimmed by 2 bases and J by 2 bases, 8 bases remained unmatched.

The chain is built from TRBV2 and TRBJ2-7, with 8 bases aligning to TRBD2. CDR1 and CDR2 from the germline V gene are SNHLY and FYNNEI. With V trimmed by 8 bases and J by 0 bases, 9 bases remained unmatched. The CDR3 contains 15 residues. In DNA form, the CDR3 reads TGTGCCAGCCTCTTCCTAGCGGGCCTCTCCTACGAGCAGTACTTC. Amino acid sequence: CASLFLAGLSYEQYF.

The V call is TRBV5-4, the J call TRBJ1-5; unclear D gene. The CDR3 length is 15 residues. The germline gives CDR1 SGHNT, CDR2 YYREEE (reference sequence). V was cut by 2 bases and J by 5 bases, with 14 bases left in between. CDR3 residues: CASSFYIRTYQPQHF. DNA of the CDR3: TGTGCCAGCAGCTTCTACATCCGGACTTATCAGCCCCAGCATTTT.

The chain has TRBV15 and TRBJ1-6; D unresolved. This CDR3 is built from 15 residues. V gave up 4 bases and J gave up 6 bases, with 13 bases separating them. Germline-derived CDR1 and CDR2 are LNHNV and YYDKDF (reference sequence). CDR3 protein: CATSIAGSGNSPLHF. The CDR3 bases are TGTGCCACCAGCATTGCAGGTTCCGGTAATTCACCCCTCCACTTT.

This chain joins TRBV7-6 and TRBJ1-4; 7 nucleotides line up with TRBD1. The CDR3 contains 13 residues. With 3 bases clipped from V and 7 bases from J, the junction kept 2 bases outside the gene matches. CDR1 and CDR2 from the germline V gene are SGHVS and FNYEAQ. The CDR3: CASSLAGGEKLFF. The CDR3 DNA is TGTGCCAGCAGCTTGGCAGGGGGTGAAAAACTGTTTTTT.

The CDR3 DNA is TGCGCCAGCAGCTTGGGGGTGACAGGAGGTTACAATGAGCAGTTCTTC. Protein sequence: CASSLGVTGGYNEQFF. The J gene is TRBJ2-1, the V gene TRBV5-1; possibly TRBD1 for D (6 bases). V was pared by 0 bases and J by 4 bases, with 14 bases between. Germline CDR1 is SGHRS and CDR2 is YFSETQ. This CDR3 contains 16 residues.

The V call is TRBV19, the J call TRBJ2-7; TRBD2 is a possible D gene (5 bases). Germline CDR1 and CDR2: LNHDA and SQIVND (reference sequence). Trimming shortened V by 3 bases and J by 2 bases, and 11 bases separated the two germline ends. There are 14 residues in the CDR3. The CDR3 protein is CASSIISGPYEQYF. The CDR3 nucleotides read TGTGCCAGTAGTATTATCAGCGGCCCCTACGAGCAGTACTTC.

This chain links TRBV7-9 with TRBJ2-2, with 7 bases lining up with TRBD2. The CDR3 consists of 15 residues. Germline V gene sequence: CDR1 SEHNR, CDR2 FQNEAQ (reference sequence). The V segment lost 6 bases and the J segment 2 bases; nucleotides outside the gene matches: 6. CDR3 coding DNA: TGTGCCAGCAGACACCGGGACTATAACACCGGGGAGCTGTTTTTT. Amino acids: CASRHRDYNTGELFF.

The chain couples TRBV28 to TRBJ2-2, with TRBD2 matching over 9 bases. Germline CDR1 and CDR2: MDHEN and SYDVKM. The CDR3 is 16 amino acids. V shed 2 bases, J shed 5 bases, and the junction held 6 bases outside the gene matches. The CDR3 protein is CASSLGLAGFTGELFF. The CDR3 bases are TGTGCCAGCAGTTTAGGGCTAGCGGGATTTACCGGGGAGCTGTTTTTT. The entire variable domain, with the rest obtained from reference TRBV28 and TRBJ2-2, is as follows: DVKVTQSSRYLVKRTGEKVFLECVQDMDHENMFWYRQDPGLGLRLIYFSYDVKMKEKGDIPEGYSVSREKKERFSLILESASTNQTSMYLCASSLGLAGFTGELFFGEGSRLTVL.

The CDR3 nucleotides read TGTGCCAGCTCACACCCTAAACACACCGGGGAGCTGTTTTTT. Protein sequence: CASSHPKHTGELFF. The rearrangement joins TRBV18 to TRBJ2-2; no clear D gene. This CDR3 region has 14 residues. V lost 4 bases, J lost 3 bases, and 9 bases lay in between. The germline gives CDR1 KGHSH, CDR2 LQKENI.

This chain's CDR3 is CASSLDMTSSGNTIYF. In DNA, the CDR3 is TGCGCCAGCAGCTTGGATATGACAAGCTCTGGAAACACCATATATTTT. This chain joins TRBV5-1 and TRBJ1-3; D not resolved. The CDR3 is 16 residues long. Between the trimmed V and J ends, which lost 0 bases and 0 bases, there was a span of 10 bases. Germline lookup yields CDR1 SGHRS and CDR2 YFSETQ.

The chain combines TRBV7-6 with TRBJ1-2, with D perhaps TRBD1 (5 bases). V was pared by 5 bases and J by 4 bases, with 14 bases between. CDR3 length equals 14 residues. The germline gives CDR1 SGHVS, CDR2 FNYEAQ. This CDR3 reads CASSPDRRGYGYTF. For the CDR3, the DNA is TGTGCCAGCAGCCCGGACCGGAGGGGCTATGGCTACACCTTC.

The V call is TRBV29-1, the J call TRBJ1-1, with TRBD1 matching over 9 bases. Germline trimming cut 4 bases from V and 3 bases from J; bases unmatched to any gene: 3. Per the germline V gene, CDR1 is SQVTM and CDR2 is ANQGSEA. The CDR3 covers 13 residues. This CDR3 is CSVGDRADTEAFF. The CDR3 coding sequence is TGCAGCGTTGGGGACAGGGCGGACACTGAAGCTTTCTTT.

The chain links TRBV6-1 to TRBJ2-7; possibly TRBD1 for D (6 bases). V lost 6 bases to trimming and J lost 7 bases, with 16 bases between them. Germline V CDR1 and CDR2: MNHNS, SASEGT. The CDR3 is 13 residues long. The CDR3 is CASSPGHLGEQYF. DNA of the CDR3: TGTGCCAGCAGCCCGGGACACCTGGGGGAGCAGTACTTC.

The chain recombines TRBV18 with TRBJ1-5; 10 nucleotides match TRBD1. V dropped 3 bases and J dropped 5; count of bases not matched to a gene: 7. The CDR3 length is 16 residues. Germline CDR1 and CDR2: KGHSH and LQKENI. DNA for the CDR3: TGTGCCAGCTCACCGGTTGGGACAGGGGTAGATCAGCCCCAGCATTTT. The encoded protein is CASSPVGTGVDQPQHF. Looking up the rest from reference TRBV18 and TRBJ1-5 gives the full variable domain: NAGVMQNPRHLVRRRGQEARLRCSPMKGHSHVYWYRQLPEEGLKFMVYLQKENIIDESGMPKERFSAEFPKEGPSILRIQQVVRGDSAAYFCASSPVGTGVDQPQHFGDGTRLSIL.

V gene TRBV30 combines with J gene TRBJ2-1; 11 nucleotides line up with TRBD1. V gave up 6 bases and J gave up 8 bases; unmatched junction bases: 9. This CDR3 comprises 14 residues. Germline V gene lookup returns CDR1 GTSNPN and CDR2 SVGIG (reference sequence). CDR3 nucleotide sequence: TGTGCCTGCCGGGACAGGGGGAGATTAGATGAGCAGTTCTTC. It specifies CACRDRGRLDEQFF.

The rearrangement links TRBV12-5 to TRBJ2-7, with D unclear. CDR1 LGHNT and CDR2 FRNRAP come from the germline V gene. Trimming stripped 1 base from V and 6 bases from J, with 4 bases between. The CDR3 totals 11 residues. The CDR3 spells CASGLELEQYF. The CDR3 DNA reads as TGTGCTAGTGGTTTGGAACTCGAGCAGTACTTC.

The chain is built from TRBV6-5 and TRBJ1-2, with a weak D call TRBD1 (6 bases). Trimming took 6 bases from V and 7 from J, leaving 15 bases between them. This CDR3 region has 13 residues. Germline CDR1 reads MNHEY; CDR2 reads SVGAGI. The CDR3 nucleotides read TGTGCCAGCAGACCAGGGGTCGGTTTTGGCTACACCTTC. As protein: CASRPGVGFGYTF.

The chain links TRBV2 to TRBJ2-1; 8 bases are shared with TRBD1. Germline lookup yields CDR1 SNHLY and CDR2 FYNNEI. CDR3 length: 15 residues. Unmatched junction bases numbered 8, after V lost 3 bases and J lost 7 bases. The CDR3 loop reads CASSELQGALNEQFF. In nucleotides, the CDR3 is TGTGCCAGCAGTGAGTTGCAGGGGGCGCTGAATGAGCAGTTCTTC.

The chain recombines TRBV4-2 with TRBJ2-1; 8 positions agree with TRBD2. Germline V gene data show CDR1 as LGHNA and CDR2 as YNFKEQ. After removal of 9 bases from V and 1 base from J, the junction contained 5 bases not matched to a gene. This CDR3 comprises 14 residues. The DNA of the CDR3 is TGTGCCAGTAGGGGCGGGGGGTCCTACAATGAGCAGTTCTTC. The encoded protein is CASRGGGSYNEQFF.

The chain has TRBV4-1 and TRBJ2-3; TRBD1 matches 7 bases. This CDR3 comprises 17 residues. Germline trimming cut 0 bases from V and 4 bases from J; bases unmatched to any gene: 10. Per germline, CDR1 MGHRA and CDR2 YSYEKL. The CDR3 loop reads CASSQEGGGQGADTQYF. The CDR3 nucleotides are TGCGCCAGCAGCCAAGAAGGGGGCGGGCAGGGGGCAGATACGCAGTATTTT.

The chain carries TRBV11-2 and TRBJ2-5; D perhaps matches TRBD2 (5 bases). This CDR3 has 16 residues. Trimming removed 0 bases from V and 5 bases from J, with 16 bases in between. Germline V CDR1 and CDR2: SGHAT, FQNNGV. CDR3 sequence reads: CASSLDGPPRGETQYF. The CDR3, as DNA: TGTGCCAGCAGCTTAGATGGCCCCCCTAGAGGGGAGACCCAGTACTTC.

This chain connects TRBV29-1 to TRBJ2-6; 11 positions match TRBD1. This CDR3 spans 19 amino acids. Germline lookup yields CDR1 SQVTM and CDR2 ANQGSEA. V lost 7 bases, J lost 2 bases, and 16 bases stayed unmatched. DNA for the CDR3: TGCAGCGCCGGCTATACTATAGGGACAGGGGGGACTGGGGCCAACGTCCTGACTTTC. It specifies CSAGYTIGTGGTGANVLTF.